The 8 T cell receptor beta chains in this list originate from one sample, sequenced in a study of CD8 T cells in ankylosing spondylitis. Antigens of these TCRs are unknown. Study results and caveats: In ankylosing spondylitis blood, a motif of seven to nine highly homologous TCR beta variants appeared characteristic.

TCRdb recomputed calls from the 5' RACE reads with MiXCR, one row per CDR3 protein. The table shows 350,000 to 550,000 distinct CDR3 sequences, with 25% to 30% occurring only once. The sample comprised blood, either unsorted or a sorted T cell fraction (not recorded which). All receptors come from a male donor with ankylosing spondylitis.

The genes are TRBV2 and TRBJ1-5; D is unresolved. V gave up 3 bases and J gave up 3 bases, with 9 bases separating them. The germline CDR1 and CDR2 sequences are SNHLY and FYNNEI. The CDR3 extends over 14 amino acids. DNA of the CDR3: TGTGCCAGCAGTGAGCGCTTCCCCAATCAGCCCCAGCATTTT. It translates to CASSERFPNQPQHF.

This chain uses TRBV10-3 with TRBJ2-1; 10 positions match TRBD2. With 6 bases clipped from V and 7 bases from J, the junction kept 6 bases outside the gene matches. Germline assignment: CDR1 ENHRY and CDR2 SYGVKD. The CDR3 is made up of 14 amino acids. The CDR3 here is CAISSSGSLNEQFF. The DNA of the CDR3 is TGTGCCATCAGCTCTAGCGGGAGTTTGAATGAGCAGTTCTTC.

V is TRBV30 and J is TRBJ1-2; the D is unclear. Trimming cost V 2 bases and J 7 bases, with 17 bases left between them. The CDR3 is made up of 14 amino acids. Looked up from germline, CDR1 is GTSNPN and CDR2 is SVGIG (reference sequence). The CDR3 DNA is TGTGCCTGGAGTACCGACGGGGAGGCATCTGGCTACACCTTC. Translated: CAWSTDGEASGYTF.

The chain combines TRBV7-2 with TRBJ2-3; D is perhaps TRBD2 (5 bases). The CDR3 sequence is 16 residues long. V was clipped by 5 bases and J by 2 bases, with 17 bases between them. Germline V lookup: CDR1 SGHTA, CDR2 FQGNSA. The CDR3 spells CASSPTTPNPTDTQYF. In DNA, the CDR3 is TGTGCCAGCAGCCCGACTACGCCGAACCCCACAGATACGCAGTATTTT.

In its sample, this clonotype was seen a few times. The chain recombines TRBV7-9 with TRBJ1-2; 11 positions agree with TRBD1. This CDR3 comprises 13 residues. V was clipped by 5 bases and J by 8 bases; unmatched bases: 4. CDR1 is SEHNR, CDR2 FQNEAQ, per germline (reference sequence). CDR3 sequence (DNA): TGTGCCAGCAGCCCCAGGACAGGGGGCGGCTACACCTTC. It is translated as CASSPRTGGGYTF. The variable domain in full, with the rest retrieved from reference TRBV7-9 and TRBJ1-2, is DTGVSQNPRHKITKRGQNVTFRCDPISEHNRLYWYRQTLGQGPEFLTYFQNEAQLEKSRLLSDRFSAERPKGSFSTLEIQRTEQGDSAMYLCASSPRTGGGYTFGSGTRLTVV.

This clonotype has a handful of counts. V is TRBV20-1 and J is TRBJ2-3, with D possibly being TRBD2 (5 bases). The CDR3 consists of 17 residues. V lost 4 bases, J lost 1 base, and 21 bases lay in between. In germline, CDR1 is DFQATT, CDR2 SNEGSKA (reference sequence). The CDR3 bases are TGCAGTGCTAAGAGATGGGCGGGTCTCATCCGCACAGATACGCAGTATTTT. Its protein is CSAKRWAGLIRTDTQYF.

This clonotype turned up a few times. J is TRBJ2-3 and V is TRBV7-9; 8 bases match TRBD2. This CDR3 is built from 15 residues. Trimming cost V 3 bases and J 4 bases; bases outside gene matches: 6. The germline V gene encodes CDR1 SEHNR and CDR2 FQNEAQ (reference sequence). CDR3 DNA sequence: TGTGCCAGCAGCTTTAGCGGGGTTGGGCCAGATACGCAGTATTTT. Amino acids: CASSFSGVGPDTQYF.

The chain is built from TRBV6-1 and TRBJ2-3; 7 bases fit TRBD1. V gave up 10 bases and J gave up 0 bases; unmatched junction bases: 4. The CDR3 extends over 13 amino acids. Germline V gene sequence: CDR1 MNHNS, CDR2 SASEGT. The CDR3 DNA reads TGTGCCATTTCGGACAGGAGCACAGATACGCAGTATTTT. Amino acids: CAISDRSTDTQYF.